This entry lists 12 T cell receptor beta chains sequenced from one sample in a study of beta chain features in type 1 diabetes. Study results and limitations: Among patients with Type 1 diabetes, TCRB CDR3s were moderately but significantly shorter in every one of the four CD4+ subsets.

Sequenced material consisted of expressed TCRB transcripts (all of the isolated RNA was reverse transcribed). Measured with immunoSEQ multiplex PCR; TCRdb has only the in-frame clones, and not every one. Among a few hundred thousand clones listed, less than 15% were seen once. Their antigens are not known. The sequenced material came from naive CD4+ T cells from blood. The receptors were sampled from a woman between 18 and 29 years old with type 1 diabetes.

There are a few counts of this clone. The chain recombines TRBV5-4 with TRBJ2-1, with 9 bases lining up with TRBD2. The CDR3 is 15 residues long. Germline values: CDR1 SGHNT, CDR2 YYREEE (reference sequence). Trimming took 0 bases from V and 9 from J; bases not matched to a gene: 7. CDR3 nucleotides: TGTGCCAGCAGCTTGGTAGGCGGGAGGGAGGGTGAGCAGTTCTTC. Protein sequence: CASSLVGGREGEQFF.

The chain uses TRBV6-6 and TRBJ1-2, with 10 bases identical to TRBD1. This CDR3 region has 13 residues. J gave up 8 bases and V 5 bases, and 5 bases lay outside the gene matches. CDR1 and CDR2 from the germline V gene are MNHNY and SVGAGI (reference sequence). CDR3 nucleotide sequence: TGTGCCAGCAGTCCAGACAGGGGGCTCGGCTACACCTTC. Amino acid sequence: CASSPDRGLGYTF.

The chain recombines TRBV9 with TRBJ2-1, with 7 bases identical to TRBD2. CDR1 and CDR2 (germline): SGDLS, YYNGEE. This CDR3 has 15 residues. Trimming cost V 0 bases and J 13 bases; bases outside gene matches: 13. The chain's CDR3 is CASSVVGDGGSFQFF. Here the CDR3 DNA reads TGTGCCAGCAGCGTAGTAGGGGACGGCGGGAGTTTCCAGTTCTTC.

This clone has only a few counts. The chain couples TRBV6-1 to TRBJ2-1; tentatively, D is TRBD2 (6 bases). This CDR3 comprises 13 residues. Germline lookup yields CDR1 MNHNS and CDR2 SASEGT. Trimming left V 10 bases short and J 8 bases short, with 18 bases between. The CDR3 here is CATTFPGADEQFF. For the CDR3, the DNA is TGTGCCACTACATTCCCGGGAGCCGATGAGCAGTTCTTC.

This clone was observed a few times. The chain combines TRBV4-1 with TRBJ2-3; D gene uncertain. The CDR3 runs 13 residues. Germline assignment: CDR1 MGHRA and CDR2 YSYEKL. V was shortened by 3 bases and J by 3 bases, with 7 bases between the two germline ends. CDR3 in DNA: TGCGCCAGCAGCCAGGGCCGTACAGATACGCAGTATTTT. As protein: CASSQGRTDTQYF.

V is TRBV6-1 and J is TRBJ2-3, with 7 bases identical to TRBD1. Germline assignment: CDR1 MNHNS and CDR2 SASEGT. After removal of 5 bases from V and 5 bases from J, the junction contained 7 bases not matched to a gene. This CDR3 is 14 amino acids long. Here the CDR3 reads CASSSTGLEDTQYF. CDR3 in DNA: TGTGCCAGCAGTTCGACAGGGTTGGAAGATACGCAGTATTTT.

This clone was detected only a few times. Other DNA sequences in this sample translate to the same CDR3. The V and J genes are TRBV28 and TRBJ2-3; no definite D call. Trimming left V 2 bases short and J 5 bases short, with 2 bases between. The CDR3 runs to 11 residues. Germline V gene sequence: CDR1 MDHEN, CDR2 SYDVKM. CDR3: CASSLRDTQYF. CDR3 in DNA: TGTGCCAGCAGTTTACGAGATACGCAGTATTTT.

The chain joins TRBV7-9 to TRBJ2-3, with D maybe TRBD2 (6 bases). The germline V gene has CDR1 SEHNR and CDR2 FQNEAQ (reference sequence). This CDR3 region has 16 residues. The ends were cut back, 4 bases at V and 3 bases at J, with 17 bases in the middle. CDR3 coding DNA: TGTGCCAGCAGCTCAACACCGGGACTTTTGACAGATACGCAGTATTTT. It codes for CASSSTPGLLTDTQYF. Together with reference TRBV7-9 and TRBJ2-3, the CDR3 gives the full variable domain: DTGVSQNPRHKITKRGQNVTFRCDPISEHNRLYWYRQTLGQGPEFLTYFQNEAQLEKSRLLSDRFSAERPKGSFSTLEIQRTEQGDSAMYLCASSSTPGLLTDTQYFGPGTRLTVL.

The chain links TRBV7-8 to TRBJ2-6, with D hard to call. Trimming stripped 5 bases from V and 0 bases from J, with 14 bases between. Germline V gene data show CDR1 as SGHVS and CDR2 as FQNEAQ. The CDR3 runs to 17 residues. The CDR3 region is CASSRRNSVSGANVLTF. The DNA of the CDR3 is TGTGCCAGCAGCCGTAGAAATTCCGTCTCTGGGGCCAACGTCCTGACTTTC. The variable domain in full, with the rest retrieved from reference TRBV7-8 and TRBJ2-6, is GAGVSQSPRYKVAKRGQDVALRCDPISGHVSLFWYQQALGQGPEFLTYFQNEAQLDKSGLPSDRFFAERPEGSVSTLKIQRTQQEDSAVYLCASSRRNSVSGANVLTFGAGSRLTVL.

CDR3 residues: CASSSKTGRNEKLFF. CDR3 DNA sequence: TGTGCCAGCTCCAGCAAGACAGGACGGAATGAAAAACTGTTTTTT. V and J are TRBV18 and TRBJ1-4, with D maybe TRBD1 (6 bases). The V gene lost 6 bases and the J gene lost 5 bases, with 16 bases spanning the gap. Germline V gene sequence: CDR1 KGHSH, CDR2 LQKENI. The CDR3 is 15 residues long.

This clone turned up a few times. The chain couples TRBV2 to TRBJ2-3; TRBD1 matches at 8 bases. Germline lookup yields CDR1 SNHLY and CDR2 FYNNEI. The CDR3 is made up of 12 amino acids. Unmatched junction bases numbered 2, after V lost 6 bases and J lost 6 bases. CDR3 coding DNA: TGTGCCAGCAGACAGGGGGGCGATACGCAGTATTTT. Its translation is CASRQGGDTQYF.

The chain couples TRBV13 to TRBJ1-2; 7 bases line up with TRBD1. Germline V gene lookup returns CDR1 PRHDT and CDR2 FYEKMQ (reference sequence). V lost 0 bases and J lost 6; bases outside the gene matches: 7. This CDR3 spans 15 amino acids. CDR3 sequence reads: CASSLGRQGVNGYTF. The CDR3 coding sequence is TGTGCCAGCAGCTTAGGCCGCCAGGGGGTCAATGGCTACACCTTC.